The 14 T cell receptor beta chains below were found in one sample sequenced in a study of control samples from healthy donors and cancer patients. Some clones are missing from TCRdb's copy, which holds only in-frame ones; the method was immunoSEQ multiplex PCR. Found here are some 120,000 clones, roughly nine tenths of them singletons; the top ten hold approximately 8%. The sample taken for sequencing was blood. Receptor source: a woman aged 18-35 years in good health.

This rearrangement joins TRBV5-8 to TRBJ1-4, with 8 positions matching TRBD1. The CDR3 is 16 amino acids. Trimming took 4 bases from V and 0 from J; bases not matched to a gene: 5. CDR1 and CDR2 from the germline V gene are SGHTS and YDEGEE. The CDR3 nucleotides are TGTGCCAGCAGCCAAGGACAGGGACCAACTAATGAAAAACTGTTTTTT. Amino acids: CASSQGQGPTNEKLFF.

The rearrangement uses TRBV5-8 and TRBJ2-3; D may be TRBD1 (6 bases). Trimming stripped 1 base from V and 5 bases from J, with 14 bases between. There are 15 residues in the CDR3. Germline-derived CDR1 and CDR2 are SGHTS and YDEGEE. The CDR3 is CASSLITGSQDTQYF. The CDR3 region has the DNA TGTGCCAGCAGCTTGATTACAGGGAGTCAAGATACGCAGTATTTT.

V and J are TRBV10-3 and TRBJ2-5, with D uncertain. The ends were cut back, 10 bases at V and 2 bases at J, with 17 bases in the middle. CDR1 is ENHRY, CDR2 SYGVKD, per germline. The CDR3 sequence is 14 residues long. The chain's CDR3 is CATQRSGVQETQYF. CDR3 nucleotides: TGTGCCACCCAGAGGAGTGGTGTTCAAGAGACCCAGTACTTC.

The chain couples TRBV28 to TRBJ1-4; D is unresolved. V lost 6 bases and J 8 bases, leaving 16 bases between the germline ends. Germline CDR1 and CDR2: MDHEN and SYDVKM. The CDR3 has 14 residues. CDR3 region: CASSAHRSPEKLFF. The CDR3 DNA reads as TGTGCCAGCAGCGCCCATCGGAGTCCGGAAAAACTGTTTTTT.

The rearrangement uses TRBV7-9 and TRBJ2-2; D unresolved. Trimming removed 2 bases from V and 8 bases from J, with 9 bases in between. The germline V gene has CDR1 SEHNR and CDR2 FQNEAQ (reference sequence). This CDR3 has 13 residues. CDR3 in DNA: TGTGCCAGCAGCTTACTTGGTTGGGGGGAGCTGTTTTTT. Its protein product is CASSLLGWGELFF.

V is TRBV28 and J is TRBJ2-7; D perhaps matches TRBD2 (6 bases). Germline assignment: CDR1 MDHEN and CDR2 SYDVKM. This CDR3 comprises 13 residues. V was pared by 6 bases and J by 11 bases, with 20 bases between. This chain's CDR3 is CASSLTRSGGKYF. The CDR3 bases are TGTGCCAGCAGCCTAACCCGTAGCGGAGGGAAGTACTTC.

The rearrangement links TRBV2 to TRBJ2-3, with 14 bases identical to TRBD2. With 8 bases clipped from V and 5 bases from J, the junction kept 18 bases outside the gene matches. Germline V gives CDR1 SNHLY, CDR2 FYNNEI. This CDR3 has 19 residues. The CDR3 nucleotides read TGTGCCAGCTTCCCTTCGGGACTAGCGGGAGAGAGGCAGATAGATACGCAGTATTTT. This translates into CASFPSGLAGERQIDTQYF.

The CDR3 protein is CASSAFQGNTIYF. CDR3 in DNA: TGTGCCAGCAGCGCCTTCCAGGGAAACACCATATATTTT. This rearrangement joins TRBV9 to TRBJ1-3; D is ambiguous. V shed 3 bases and J shed 4 bases, with 8 bases lying between them. This CDR3 comprises 13 residues. CDR1 is SGDLS and CDR2 is YYNGEE in the germline V gene.

The chain couples TRBV9 to TRBJ2-7, with TRBD1 matching over 10 bases. With V trimmed by 4 bases and J by 4 bases, 14 bases remained unmatched. The CDR3 covers 17 residues. The V gene's germline CDR1 is SGDLS and CDR2 YYNGEE. CDR3 amino acids: CASSPGQGSSSGYEQYF. CDR3 coding DNA: TGTGCCAGCAGCCCGGGACAGGGGTCGAGTTCGGGGTACGAGCAGTACTTC. Full variable domain (outside the CDR3, taken from reference TRBV9 and TRBJ2-7): DSGVTQTPKHLITATGQRVTLRCSPRSGDLSVYWYQQSLDQGLQFLIQYYNGEERAKGNILERFSAQQFPDLHSELNLSSLELGDSALYFCASSPGQGSSSGYEQYFGPGTRLTVT.

The chain combines TRBV25-1 with TRBJ1-4; weak D call: TRBD1 (5 bases). This CDR3 comprises 16 residues. Trimming removed 6 bases from V and 0 bases from J, with 14 bases in between. Germline CDR1 reads MGHDK; CDR2 reads SYGVNS. CDR3 protein: CASSKGRQATNEKLFF. CDR3 DNA sequence: TGTGCCAGCAGCAAGGGGAGGCAAGCAACTAATGAAAAACTGTTTTTT.

The chain recombines TRBV28 with TRBJ2-3, with 9 bases matching TRBD2. CDR3 length: 15 residues. The J segment lost 3 bases and the V segment lost 6 bases, leaving 7 bases of the junction unmatched. Germline lookup yields CDR1 MDHEN and CDR2 SYDVKM. This CDR3 is CASRIAGVWTDTQYF. The CDR3 region has the DNA TGTGCCAGCAGAATAGCGGGAGTGTGGACAGATACGCAGTATTTT. Variable domain in full (rest from reference TRBV28 and TRBJ2-3): DVKVTQSSRYLVKRTGEKVFLECVQDMDHENMFWYRQDPGLGLRLIYFSYDVKMKEKGDIPEGYSVSREKKERFSLILESASTNQTSMYLCASRIAGVWTDTQYFGPGTRLTVL.

The chain couples TRBV7-9 to TRBJ1-1; no clear D. CDR1 is SEHNR, CDR2 FQNEAQ, per germline (reference sequence). The CDR3 consists of 13 residues. Deletions cut 4 bases from V and 1 base from J, with 7 bases between. This CDR3 reads CASSWASNTEAFF. The CDR3 region has the DNA TGTGCCAGCAGCTGGGCCTCGAACACTGAAGCTTTCTTT. The full variable domain, its missing parts supplied by reference TRBV7-9 and TRBJ1-1, is DTGVSQNPRHKITKRGQNVTFRCDPISEHNRLYWYRQTLGQGPEFLTYFQNEAQLEKSRLLSDRFSAERPKGSFSTLEIQRTEQGDSAMYLCASSWASNTEAFFGQGTRLTVV.

V and J are TRBV30 and TRBJ2-1, with D hard to call. Germline-derived CDR1 and CDR2 are GTSNPN and SVGIG (reference sequence). V was pared by 4 bases and J by 7 bases, with 11 bases between. The CDR3 is 12 residues long. The CDR3 loop reads CAWTDALNEQFF. CDR3 sequence (DNA): TGTGCCTGGACGGACGCCCTAAATGAGCAGTTCTTC.

The CDR3 nucleotides read TGTGCCAGCAGCTTGACAGGGACGTTTGGCAATCAGCCCCAGCATTTT. The encoded protein is CASSLTGTFGNQPQHF. The chain carries TRBV5-6 and TRBJ1-5; tentatively, D is TRBD1 (6 bases). The germline V gene encodes CDR1 SGHDT and CDR2 YYEEEE. Trimming left V 1 base short and J 2 bases short, with 13 bases between. The CDR3 spans 16 residues.